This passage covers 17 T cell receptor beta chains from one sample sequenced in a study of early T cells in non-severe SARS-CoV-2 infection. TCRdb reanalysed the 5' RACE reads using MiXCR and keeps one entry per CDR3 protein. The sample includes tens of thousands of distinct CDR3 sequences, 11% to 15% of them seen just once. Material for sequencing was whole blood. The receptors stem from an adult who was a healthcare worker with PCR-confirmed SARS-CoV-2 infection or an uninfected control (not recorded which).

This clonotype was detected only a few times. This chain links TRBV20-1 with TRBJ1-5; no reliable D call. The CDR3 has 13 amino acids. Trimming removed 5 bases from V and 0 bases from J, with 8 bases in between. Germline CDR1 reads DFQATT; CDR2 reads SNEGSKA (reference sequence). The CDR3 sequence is CSALTGSNQPQHF. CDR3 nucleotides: TGCAGTGCTCTGACGGGTAGCAATCAGCCCCAGCATTTT.

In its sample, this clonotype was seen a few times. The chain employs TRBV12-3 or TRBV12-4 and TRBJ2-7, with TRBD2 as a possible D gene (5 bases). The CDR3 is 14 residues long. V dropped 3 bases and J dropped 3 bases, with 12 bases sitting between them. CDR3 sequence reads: CASSFGVRDYEQYF. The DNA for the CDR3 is TGTGCCAGCAGTTTCGGGGTCCGTGACTACGAGCAGTACTTC.

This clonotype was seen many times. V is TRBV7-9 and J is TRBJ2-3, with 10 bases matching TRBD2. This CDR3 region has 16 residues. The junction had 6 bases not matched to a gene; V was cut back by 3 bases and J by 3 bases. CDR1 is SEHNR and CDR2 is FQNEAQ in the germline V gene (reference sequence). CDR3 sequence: CASSLASGSSTDTQYF. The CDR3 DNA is TGTGCCAGCAGCTTGGCTAGCGGGAGTAGTACAGATACGCAGTATTTT.

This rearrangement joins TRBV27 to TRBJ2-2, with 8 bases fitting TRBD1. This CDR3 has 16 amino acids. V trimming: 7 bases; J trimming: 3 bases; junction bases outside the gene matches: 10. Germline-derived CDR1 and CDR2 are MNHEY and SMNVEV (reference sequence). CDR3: CASTLTGAVDTGELFF. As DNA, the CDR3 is TGTGCCAGCACCTTGACAGGGGCAGTCGACACCGGGGAGCTGTTTTTT.

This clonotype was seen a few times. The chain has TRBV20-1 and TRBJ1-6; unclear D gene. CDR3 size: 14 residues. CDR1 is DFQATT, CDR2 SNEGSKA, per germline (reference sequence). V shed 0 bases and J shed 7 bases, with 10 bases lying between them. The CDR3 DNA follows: TGCAGTGCTAGAGACCAAACTAGGAATTCACCCCTCCACTTT. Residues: CSARDQTRNSPLHF.

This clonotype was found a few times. CDR3 amino acids: CASTRTRTVVNEQFF. The CDR3 DNA reads as TGTGCCAGCACTAGGACACGAACGGTGGTAAATGAGCAGTTCTTC. The V gene is TRBV11-3, the J gene TRBJ2-1; tentative D call: TRBD1 (5 bases). The V and J ends lost 7 bases and 7 bases respectively, with 20 bases between them. The CDR3 is 15 amino acids. The V gene's germline CDR1 is SGHNT and CDR2 YENEEA.

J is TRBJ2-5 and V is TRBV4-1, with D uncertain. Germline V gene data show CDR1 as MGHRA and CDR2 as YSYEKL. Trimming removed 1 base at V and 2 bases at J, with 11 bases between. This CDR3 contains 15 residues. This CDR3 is CASSQVQVVQETQYF. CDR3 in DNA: TGCGCCAGCAGCCAAGTGCAGGTAGTGCAAGAGACCCAGTACTTC.

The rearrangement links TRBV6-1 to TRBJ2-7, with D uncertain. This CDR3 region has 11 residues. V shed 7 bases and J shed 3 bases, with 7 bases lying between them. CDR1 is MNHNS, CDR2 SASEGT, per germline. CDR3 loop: CASTAHYEQYF. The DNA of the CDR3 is TGTGCCAGCACAGCCCACTACGAGCAGTACTTC.

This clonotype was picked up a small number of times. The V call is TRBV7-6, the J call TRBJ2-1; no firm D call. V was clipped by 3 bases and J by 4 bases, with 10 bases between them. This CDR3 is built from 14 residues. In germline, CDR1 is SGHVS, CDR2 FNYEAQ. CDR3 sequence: CASSLSIKYNEQFF. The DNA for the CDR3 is TGTGCCAGCAGCTTGAGCATAAAATACAATGAGCAGTTCTTC.

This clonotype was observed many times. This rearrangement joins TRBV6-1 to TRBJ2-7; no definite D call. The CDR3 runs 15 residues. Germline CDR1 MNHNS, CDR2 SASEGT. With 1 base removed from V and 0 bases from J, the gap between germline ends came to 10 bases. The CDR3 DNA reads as TGTGCCAGCAGTGAAGGTCCAACGAGCTCCTACGAGCAGTACTTC. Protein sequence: CASSEGPTSSYEQYF.

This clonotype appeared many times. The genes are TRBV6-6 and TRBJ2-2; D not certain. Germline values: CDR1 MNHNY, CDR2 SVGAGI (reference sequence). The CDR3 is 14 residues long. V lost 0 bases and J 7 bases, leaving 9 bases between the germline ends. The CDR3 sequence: CASSYSGLGGELFF. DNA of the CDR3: TGTGCCAGCAGTTACTCCGGTTTAGGCGGGGAGCTGTTTTTT.

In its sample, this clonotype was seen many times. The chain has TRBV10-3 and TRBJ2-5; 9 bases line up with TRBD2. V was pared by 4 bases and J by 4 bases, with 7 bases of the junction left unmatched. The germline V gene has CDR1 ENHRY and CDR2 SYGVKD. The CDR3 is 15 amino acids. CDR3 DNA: TGTGCCATCAGTGTGGCGCGGGAGGGTCCAGAGACCCAGTACTTC. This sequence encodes CAISVAREGPETQYF.

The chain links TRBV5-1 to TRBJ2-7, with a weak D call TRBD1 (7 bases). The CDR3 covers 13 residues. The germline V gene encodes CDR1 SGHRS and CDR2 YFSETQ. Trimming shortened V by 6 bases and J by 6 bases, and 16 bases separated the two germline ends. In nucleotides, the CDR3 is TGCGCCAGCACCCAGGGGGGCTCGGGCGAGCAGTACTTC. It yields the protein CASTQGGSGEQYF.

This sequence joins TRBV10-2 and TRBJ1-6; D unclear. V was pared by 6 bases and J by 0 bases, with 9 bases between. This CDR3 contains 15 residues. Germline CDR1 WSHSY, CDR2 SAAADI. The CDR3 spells CASSDPSSYNSPLHF. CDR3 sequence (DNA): TGCGCCAGCAGCGATCCTAGCTCCTATAATTCACCCCTCCACTTT.

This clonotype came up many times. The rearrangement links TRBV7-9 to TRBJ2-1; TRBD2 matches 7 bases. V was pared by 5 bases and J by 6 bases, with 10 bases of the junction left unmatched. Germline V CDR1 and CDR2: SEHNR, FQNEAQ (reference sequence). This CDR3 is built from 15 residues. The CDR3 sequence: CASSHYEGTTNEQFF. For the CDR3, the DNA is TGTGCCAGCAGCCACTACGAGGGGACTACCAATGAGCAGTTCTTC.

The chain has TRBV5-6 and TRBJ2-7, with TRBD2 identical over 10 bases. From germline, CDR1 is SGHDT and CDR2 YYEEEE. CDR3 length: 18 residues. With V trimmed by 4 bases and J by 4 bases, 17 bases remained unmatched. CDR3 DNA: TGTGCCAGCAGCCAACCTACTAGCGGGGAGGCCAGGGAGTACGAGCAGTACTTC. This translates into CASSQPTSGEAREYEQYF.

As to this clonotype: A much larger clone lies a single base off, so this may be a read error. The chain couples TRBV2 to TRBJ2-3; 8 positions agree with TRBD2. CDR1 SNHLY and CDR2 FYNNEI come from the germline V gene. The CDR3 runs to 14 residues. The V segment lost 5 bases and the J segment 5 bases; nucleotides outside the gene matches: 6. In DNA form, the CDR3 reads TGTGCCAGCAGTATAGCGGGGTTCTTAGATACGCAGTATTTT. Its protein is CASSIAGFLDTQYF.